A single TCR beta chain is shown here with its context. Its recognized antigen is unknown. No per-base quality is available; no much larger clone lies one base away. The sample is drawn from a study of blood T cell repertoires in COVID-19 (dated by TCRdb to the early 2020s). Some background on the complete study: The collaborator samples originated in the United States, Italy and Spain and spanned the acute and convalescent phases of COVID-19. Samples were obtained from the ongoing ImmuneRACE study (first 160 participants) and from roughly 1,300 subjects provided by 6 global collaborators. The repertoires were released in a freely available public database intended as a resource for research on the immune response to SARS-CoV-2. Where HLA class I and class II types were available, the types were taken from metadata supplied by the sample provider, not from assay-based typing. The sample metadata nearly always contained a de-identified subject ID, COVID-19 status, age in years and sex. The dataset comprised deeply sampled blood TCRbeta repertoires from subjects exposed to, actively infected with, or recovered from COVID-19. The material from the prospective study consisted of cDNA or gDNA derived from T cells, B-cell-depleted T cells, or PBMCs.

The trim is 6 bases for V and 4 bases for J, with a gap of 13 bases between the germline ends. Reading the germline V gene gives CDR1 SGHDT and CDR2 YYEEEE. The CDR3 spans 13 residues, from the cysteine through the phenylalanine. The sequence is cut down to CDR3 DNA, 39 bases in frame from base 1. TCRbeta CDR3 regions were amplified from genomic DNA by means of the immunoSEQ Assay, a bias-controlled multiplex PCR. The published analysis was carried out like this. Within the assay, amplification of reference gene primers was used to estimate how many nucleated cells each sample contained. To quantify the absolute abundance of each unique TCRbeta CDR3 rearrangement, sequence reads were collapsed and filtered. Productive Simpson clonality was computed per sample as the square root of Simpson's diversity index over productive rearrangements. Here the immuneACCESS table is served through TCRdb, limited to in-frame sequences with V and J called. Missing clones are a known gap in these copies; in checked studies unresolved V genes cover under half, and the rest lacks a known reason. The D gene and trimming were derived from the DNA, and the V and J assignments and clone size from that table. The sample has 61,000 or so clones on record, around 90% of them singletons. About a fifth of the sample is in the top ten clones.

What the authors observed across the whole study: How much clinical and demographic metadata was included differed by source and by participant, and the metadata was provided uncurated.

Each collaborating institution followed its own protocols to collect whole blood in K2EDTA tubes. Collaborator samples were shipped for TCRbeta analysis as frozen whole blood, isolated PBMCs, or DNA extracted from either sample type. This sequence uses TRBV5-6 and TRBJ2-5, with no D gene named confidently. This clonotype originated in a woman at least 80 years old with active COVID-19. Sequenced sample: peripheral blood. The encoded CDR3 is CASTAIGRETQYF. At the DNA level, the sequence is TGTGCCAGCACCGCGATTGGTCGAGAGACCCAGTACTTC. With all but the CDR3 taken from the reference TRBV5-6 and TRBJ2-5 genes, the full variable domain is: DAGVTQSPTHLIKTRGQQVTLRCSPKSGHDTVSWYQQALGQGPQFIFQYYEEEERQRGNFPDRFSGHQFPNYSSELNVNALLLGDSALYLCASTAIGRETQYFGPGTRLLVL.